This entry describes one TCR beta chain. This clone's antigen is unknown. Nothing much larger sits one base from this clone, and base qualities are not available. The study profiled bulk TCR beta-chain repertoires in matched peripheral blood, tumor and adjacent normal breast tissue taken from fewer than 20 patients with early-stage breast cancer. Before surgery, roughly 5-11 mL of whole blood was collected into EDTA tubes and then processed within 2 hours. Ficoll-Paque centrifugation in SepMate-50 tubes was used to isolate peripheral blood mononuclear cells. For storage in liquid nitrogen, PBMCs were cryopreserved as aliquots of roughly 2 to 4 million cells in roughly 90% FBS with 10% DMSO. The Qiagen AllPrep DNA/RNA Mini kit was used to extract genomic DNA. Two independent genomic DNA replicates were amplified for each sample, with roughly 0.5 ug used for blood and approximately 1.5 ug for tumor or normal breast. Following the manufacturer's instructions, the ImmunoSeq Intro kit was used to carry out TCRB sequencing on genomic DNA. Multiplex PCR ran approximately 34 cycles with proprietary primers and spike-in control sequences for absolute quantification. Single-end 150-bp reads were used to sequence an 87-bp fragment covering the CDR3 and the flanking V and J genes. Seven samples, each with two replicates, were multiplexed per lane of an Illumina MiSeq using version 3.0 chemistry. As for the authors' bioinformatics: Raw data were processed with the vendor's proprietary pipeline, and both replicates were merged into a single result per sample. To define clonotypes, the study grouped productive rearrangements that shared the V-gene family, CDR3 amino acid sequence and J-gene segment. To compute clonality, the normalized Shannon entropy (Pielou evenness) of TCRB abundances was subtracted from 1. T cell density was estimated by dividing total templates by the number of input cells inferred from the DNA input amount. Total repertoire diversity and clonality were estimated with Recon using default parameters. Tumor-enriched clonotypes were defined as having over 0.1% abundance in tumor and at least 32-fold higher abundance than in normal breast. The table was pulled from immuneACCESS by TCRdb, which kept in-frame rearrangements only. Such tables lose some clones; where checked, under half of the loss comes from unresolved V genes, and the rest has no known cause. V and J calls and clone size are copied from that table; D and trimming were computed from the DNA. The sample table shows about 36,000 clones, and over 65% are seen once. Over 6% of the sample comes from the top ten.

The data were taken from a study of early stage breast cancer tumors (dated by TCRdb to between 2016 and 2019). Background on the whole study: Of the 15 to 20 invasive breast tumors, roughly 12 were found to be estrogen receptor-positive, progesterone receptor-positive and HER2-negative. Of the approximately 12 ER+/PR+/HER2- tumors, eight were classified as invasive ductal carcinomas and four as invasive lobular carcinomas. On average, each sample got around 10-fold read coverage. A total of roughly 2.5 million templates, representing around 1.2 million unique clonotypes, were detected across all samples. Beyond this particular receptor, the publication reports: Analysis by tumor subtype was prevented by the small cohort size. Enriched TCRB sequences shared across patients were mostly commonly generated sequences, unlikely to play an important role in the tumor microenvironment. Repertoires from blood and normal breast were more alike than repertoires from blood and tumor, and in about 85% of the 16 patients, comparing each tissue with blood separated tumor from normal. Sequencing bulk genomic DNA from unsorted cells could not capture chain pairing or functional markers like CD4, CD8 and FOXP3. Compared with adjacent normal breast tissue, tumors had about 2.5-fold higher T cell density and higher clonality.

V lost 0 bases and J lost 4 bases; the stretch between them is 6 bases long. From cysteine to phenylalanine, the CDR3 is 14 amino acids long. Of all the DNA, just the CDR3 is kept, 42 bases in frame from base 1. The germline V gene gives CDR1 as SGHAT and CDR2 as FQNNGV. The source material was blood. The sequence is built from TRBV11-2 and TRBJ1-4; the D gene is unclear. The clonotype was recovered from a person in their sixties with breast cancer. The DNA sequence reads TGTGCCAGCAGCTTAGAAGGGCTTAATGAAAAACTGTTTTTT. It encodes CASSLEGLNEKLFF.